This T cell receptor beta chain comes out of a study of blood T cell repertoires in COVID-19. For the study at large: Samples came from the United States, Italy and Spain, spanning acute and convalescent COVID-19. Sources were T cells, B-cell-depleted T cells, or PBMCs; the material itself was cDNA or gDNA.

As originally analysed: For nucleated cells, counts were estimated from reference gene primer amplification. Repertoires were generated with immunoSEQ multiplex PCR, while TCRdb's copy carries only in-frame clones and drops some. The D gene and trimming were derived from the DNA, and the V and J assignments and clone size from that table. The sample yields under 80,000 clones, roughly 91% seen once. The TCR comes from a human donor in a cohort sampled during active COVID-19. Sample: peripheral blood.

As DNA, the CDR3 is TGTGCCAGCAGTCTACTAGAGACCCAGTACTTC. Translated: CASSLLETQYF. The V call is TRBV11-2, the J call TRBJ2-5; unclear D gene. Germline V gene lookup returns CDR1 SGHAT and CDR2 FQNNGV. This CDR3 has 11 amino acids. V lost 6 bases, J lost 4 bases, and 6 bases lay in between.